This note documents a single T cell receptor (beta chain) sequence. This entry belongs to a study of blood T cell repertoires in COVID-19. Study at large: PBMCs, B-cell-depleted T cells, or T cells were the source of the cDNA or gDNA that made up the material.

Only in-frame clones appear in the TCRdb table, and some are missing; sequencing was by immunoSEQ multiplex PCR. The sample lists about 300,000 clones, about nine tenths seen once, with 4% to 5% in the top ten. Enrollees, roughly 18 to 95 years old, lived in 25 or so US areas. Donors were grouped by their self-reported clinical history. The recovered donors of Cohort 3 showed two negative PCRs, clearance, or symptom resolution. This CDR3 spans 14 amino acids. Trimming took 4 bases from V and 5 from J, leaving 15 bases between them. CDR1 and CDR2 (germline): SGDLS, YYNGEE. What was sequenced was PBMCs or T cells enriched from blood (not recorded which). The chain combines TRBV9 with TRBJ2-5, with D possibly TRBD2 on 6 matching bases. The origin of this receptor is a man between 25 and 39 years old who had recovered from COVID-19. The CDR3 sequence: CASSPGGGMETQYF. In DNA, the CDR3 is TGTGCCAGCAGCCCGGGTGGGGGGATGGAGACCCAGTACTTC.